This T cell receptor beta chain was obtained from a study of early T cells in non-severe SARS-CoV-2 infection (dated by TCRdb to the early 2020s). Looking at the study overall: TCR sequencing used bulk RNA from unsorted whole blood, so alpha and beta chains could not be paired. Here is what the overall study found, with its caveats: VDJdb matching was skewed toward anti-spike CD8 responses, so virus-specific expansions were likely underestimated and private and CD4 specificities were missed.

With respect to this clonotype: No antigen is known for it. No base-level quality is on record; no much larger clone is a single base apart.

A case-control design nested within a healthcare worker cohort in London, UK, was used, with weekly nasopharyngeal swab PCR tests and blood sampling performed. Healthcare workers were recruited between 23 and 31 March 2020, during the week of the UK lockdown, and were followed weekly for up to 16 weeks. Libraries were made using 5' RACE. Sequencing was carried out with a NextSeq 500. To correct for sequencing error and PCR bias, the TCR library protocol tagged individual cDNA molecules with unique molecular identifiers. Both TCR alpha and beta chains were sequenced, and tight co-correlation was observed between alpha and beta sequence abundances in each sample. In the paper's pipeline: Decombinator V4 was used to perform V gene, J gene and CDR3 annotation of TCR sequences. Expanded TCRs were defined as changing significantly between any two time points under a Poisson model with p below 0.0001. Abundances of TCRs were expressed as counts per million after normalisation to the total number of TCRs sequenced in each sample. TRAV1-2 paired with TRAJ12, TRAJ20 or TRAJ33 defined MAIT TCRs, while TRAV10 paired with TRAJ18 defined iNKT TCRs. VDJdb, accessed 1 November 2021, was searched for CMV, EBV and SARS-CoV-2 annotated TCRs, with TCRs annotated for multiple antigens excluded. The public reads were reprocessed in TCRdb via fastp at Q25 and MiXCR, keeping in-frame beta chains. Rows are unified per CDR3 protein, each entry keeping the most common DNA and genes. The authors' filters were not applied to this entry. Recorded for this sample are about 110,000 distinct CDR3 sequences; roughly 12% of them occurred a single time. Approximately 4% of the sample lies in the top ten.

From cysteine to phenylalanine, the CDR3 is 15 amino acids long. Kept here is only the CDR3 DNA, which spans 45 bases and is read in frame from base 1. V loses 5 bases at its end and J loses 8 bases; junction bases beyond the gene matches: 6. The germline V gene (reference sequence) provides CDR1 SEHNR and CDR2 FQNEAQ. In this chain, TRBV7-9 is recombined with TRBJ2-2; 12 middle bases align to TRBD1. The clonotype was recovered from an adult who was a healthcare worker with PCR-confirmed SARS-CoV-2 infection or an uninfected control (not recorded which). Sequenced here: whole blood, sampled at baseline. At the DNA level, the sequence is TGTGCCAGCAGCCCGGGACAGGGGGCGTCTGGGGAGCTGTTTTTT. Translated, it gives CASSPGQGASGELFF. Full variable domain (CDR3 extended with the reference TRBV7-9 and TRBJ2-2 proteins): DTGVSQNPRHKITKRGQNVTFRCDPISEHNRLYWYRQTLGQGPEFLTYFQNEAQLEKSRLLSDRFSAERPKGSFSTLEIQRTEQGDSAMYLCASSPGQGASGELFFGEGSRLTVL.